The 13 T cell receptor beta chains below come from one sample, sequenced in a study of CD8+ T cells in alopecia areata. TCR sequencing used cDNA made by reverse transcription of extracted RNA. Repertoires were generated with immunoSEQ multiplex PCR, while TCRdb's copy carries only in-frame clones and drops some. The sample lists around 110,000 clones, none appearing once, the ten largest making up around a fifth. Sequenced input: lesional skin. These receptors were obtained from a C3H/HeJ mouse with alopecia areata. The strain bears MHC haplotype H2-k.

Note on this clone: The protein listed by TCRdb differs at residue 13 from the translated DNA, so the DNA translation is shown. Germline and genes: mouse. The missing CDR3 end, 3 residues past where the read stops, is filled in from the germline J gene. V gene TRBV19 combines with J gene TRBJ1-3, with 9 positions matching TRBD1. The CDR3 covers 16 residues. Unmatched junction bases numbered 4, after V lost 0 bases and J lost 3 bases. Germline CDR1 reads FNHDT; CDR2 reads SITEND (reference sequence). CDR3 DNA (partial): TGTGCCAGCAGTATAGATACAGGGGGCAGTGGAAATACG. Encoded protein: CASSIDTGGSGNT. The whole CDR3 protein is CASSIDTGGSGNTLYF.

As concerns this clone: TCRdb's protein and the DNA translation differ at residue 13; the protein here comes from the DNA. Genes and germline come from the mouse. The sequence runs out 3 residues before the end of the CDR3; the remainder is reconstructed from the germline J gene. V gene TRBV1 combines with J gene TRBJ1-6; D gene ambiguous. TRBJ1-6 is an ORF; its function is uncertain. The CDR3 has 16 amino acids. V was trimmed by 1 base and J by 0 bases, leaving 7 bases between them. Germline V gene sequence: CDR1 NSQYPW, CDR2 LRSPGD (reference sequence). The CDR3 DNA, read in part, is TGCACCTGCAGTGCAGTAGACAATTCCTATAATTCGCCC. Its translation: CTCSAVDNSYNSP. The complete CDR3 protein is CTCSAVDNSYNSPLYF.

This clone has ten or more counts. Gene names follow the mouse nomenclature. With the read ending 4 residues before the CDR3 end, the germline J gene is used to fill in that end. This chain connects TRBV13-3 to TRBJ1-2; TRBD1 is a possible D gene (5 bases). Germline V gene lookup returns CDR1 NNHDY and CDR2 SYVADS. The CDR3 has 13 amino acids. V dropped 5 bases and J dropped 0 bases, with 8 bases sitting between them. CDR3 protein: CASRTGANSDYTF. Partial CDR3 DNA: TGTGCCAGCAGAACAGGAGCAAACTCC.

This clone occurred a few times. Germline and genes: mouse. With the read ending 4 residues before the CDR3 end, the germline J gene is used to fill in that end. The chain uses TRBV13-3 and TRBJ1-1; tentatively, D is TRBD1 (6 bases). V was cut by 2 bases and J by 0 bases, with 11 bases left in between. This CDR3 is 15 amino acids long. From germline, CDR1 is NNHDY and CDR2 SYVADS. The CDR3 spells CASSEPGTTNTEVFF. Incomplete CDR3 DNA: TGTGCCAGCAGTGAACCTGGGACAACAAACACA.

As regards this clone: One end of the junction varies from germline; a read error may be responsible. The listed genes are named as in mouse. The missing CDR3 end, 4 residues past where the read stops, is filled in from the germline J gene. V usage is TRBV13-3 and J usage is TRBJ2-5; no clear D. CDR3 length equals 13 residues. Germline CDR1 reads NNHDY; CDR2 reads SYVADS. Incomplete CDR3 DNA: TGTGCCAGTAGTGATGAGGTGCAAGAC. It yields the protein CASSDEVQD. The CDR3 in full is CASSDEVQDTQYF.

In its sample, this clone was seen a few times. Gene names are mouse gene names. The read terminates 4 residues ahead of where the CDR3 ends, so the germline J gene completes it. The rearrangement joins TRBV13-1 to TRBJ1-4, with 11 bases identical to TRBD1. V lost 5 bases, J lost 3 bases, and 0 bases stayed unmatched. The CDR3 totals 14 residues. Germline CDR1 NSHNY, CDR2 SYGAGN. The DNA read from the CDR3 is TGTGCCAGCAGGGGACAGGGGGCCAACGAA. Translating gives CASRGQGANE. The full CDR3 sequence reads CASRGQGANERLFF.

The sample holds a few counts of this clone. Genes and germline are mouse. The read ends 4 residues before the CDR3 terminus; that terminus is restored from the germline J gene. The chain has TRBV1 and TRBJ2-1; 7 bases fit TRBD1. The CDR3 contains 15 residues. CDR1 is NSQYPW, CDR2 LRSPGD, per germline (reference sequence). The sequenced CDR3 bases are TGCACCTGCAGTGCGGCGCCGACAGGGCGGGCT. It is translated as CTCSAAPTGRA. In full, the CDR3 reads CTCSAAPTGRAEQFF.

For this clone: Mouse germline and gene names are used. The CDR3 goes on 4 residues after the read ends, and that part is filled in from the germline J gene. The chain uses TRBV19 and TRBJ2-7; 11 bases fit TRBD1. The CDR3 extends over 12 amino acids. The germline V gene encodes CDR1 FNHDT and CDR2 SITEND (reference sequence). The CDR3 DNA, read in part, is TGTGCCAGCTCGGGACAGGGGGAT. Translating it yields CASSGQGD. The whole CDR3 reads CASSGQGDEQYF.

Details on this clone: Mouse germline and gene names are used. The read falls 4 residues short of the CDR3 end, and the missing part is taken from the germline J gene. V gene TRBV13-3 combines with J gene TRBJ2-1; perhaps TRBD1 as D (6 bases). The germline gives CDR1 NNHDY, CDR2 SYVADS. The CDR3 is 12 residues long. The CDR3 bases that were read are TGTGCCAGCAGGGTTCAGGGGGCT. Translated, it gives CASRVQGA. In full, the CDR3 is CASRVQGAEQFF.

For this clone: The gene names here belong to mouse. The covered CDR3 bases are TGCACCTGCAGTGCAGGGGAAAATAGTCAAAAC. This translates into CTCSAGENSQN. The whole CDR3 reads CTCSAGENSQNTLYF. This chain joins TRBV1 and TRBJ2-4; no clear D gene. The CDR3 end falls 4 residues outside the read, so it is completed with the germline J gene. The germline CDR1 and CDR2 sequences are NSQYPW and LRSPGD (reference sequence). The V end lost 1 base, the J end lost 0 bases, and 8 bases lay between the germline ends. The CDR3 is 15 residues long.

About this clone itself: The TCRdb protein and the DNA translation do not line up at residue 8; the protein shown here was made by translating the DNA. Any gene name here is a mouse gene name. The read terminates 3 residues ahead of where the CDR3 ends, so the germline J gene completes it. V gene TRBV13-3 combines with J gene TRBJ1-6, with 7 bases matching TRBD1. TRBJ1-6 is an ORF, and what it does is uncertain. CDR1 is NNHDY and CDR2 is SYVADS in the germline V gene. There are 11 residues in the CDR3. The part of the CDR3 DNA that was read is TGTGCCAGGTCATACAGGGGACCC. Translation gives CARSYRGP. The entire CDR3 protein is CARSYRGPLYF.

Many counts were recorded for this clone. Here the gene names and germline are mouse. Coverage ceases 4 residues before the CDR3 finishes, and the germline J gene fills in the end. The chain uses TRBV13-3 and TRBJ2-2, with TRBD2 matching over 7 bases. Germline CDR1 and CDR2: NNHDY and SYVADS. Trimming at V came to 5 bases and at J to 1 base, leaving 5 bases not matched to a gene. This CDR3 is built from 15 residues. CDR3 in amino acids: CASSPGTENTGQLYF. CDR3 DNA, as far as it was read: TGTGCCAGCAGCCCTGGGACTGAAAACACCGGG.

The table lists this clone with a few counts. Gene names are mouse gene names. CDR3 residues: CASSLAPGEYEQYF. The part of the CDR3 DNA that was read is TGTGCAAGCAGCTTAGCTCCTGGGGAGTAT. V gene TRBV16 combines with J gene TRBJ2-7; a possible D gene is TRBD2 (6 bases). With the read ending 4 residues before the CDR3 end, the germline J gene is used to fill in that end. The CDR3 extends over 14 amino acids. Germline CDR1 SGHSA, CDR2 FRNQAP.